The TCR beta chain under discussion was sequenced for a study of control samples from healthy donors and cancer patients. Method: immunoSEQ multiplex PCR; TCRdb's copy keeps in-frame clones and lacks some. Among fewer than 200,000 clones, about 90% were seen once, and the ten largest hold approximately 4.9%. The germline CDR1 and CDR2 sequences are LNHDA and SQIVND (reference sequence). The CDR3 spans 15 residues. Trimming stripped 6 bases from V and 0 bases from J, with 12 bases between. The sequenced sample consisted of blood. This chain uses TRBV19 with TRBJ1-5, with D unresolved. This receptor was taken from a woman between 25 and 40 years old in good health. The CDR3 sequence is CASSGKGYSNQPQHF. DNA of the CDR3: TGTGCCAGTAGCGGGAAGGGATATAGCAATCAGCCCCAGCATTTT.